This T cell receptor (beta chain) appears in the sequencing data of a study of T cells after yellow fever vaccination. Study results and limitations: In post-booster samples, most primary-vaccination clones reappeared (96% CD4, approximately 91% CD8).

It was through 5'RACE template switching that TCR cDNA was made, with a universal primer site and UMIs added. TCRdb processed the 5' RACE reads anew with MiXCR; each CDR3 protein has one entry. Among around 320,000 distinct CDR3 sequences listed, 8.7% were seen once. This clonotype was recorded at least ten times. Antigen: not known. The germline gives CDR1 MNHNS, CDR2 SASEGT. V was pared by 4 bases and J by 8 bases, with 15 bases between. The CDR3 runs 15 residues. Sequenced material: CD4+ T cells sorted from PBMCs, taken 5 days after the yellow fever booster vaccination. V gene TRBV6-1 combines with J gene TRBJ1-6; unclear D gene. The sequence derives from a man between 18 and 35 years old who received the YFV17D yellow fever vaccine. The CDR3: CASSGNGRGYSPLHF. DNA for the CDR3: TGTGCCAGCAGTGGAAACGGTCGCGGGTATTCACCCCTCCACTTT.